The 32 T cell receptor beta chains below were found in one sample sequenced in a study of T cell responses to AZD1222 COVID-19 vaccine. Profiled with immunoSEQ multiplex PCR; TCRdb holds only in-frame clones, not every one. The profile shows 85,000 to 130,000 clones, around nine tenths of them singletons. The source was peripheral blood, collected on day 0 of AZD1222 vaccination. These receptors all come from an adult in good health.

This clone showed up just once. V gene TRBV18 combines with J gene TRBJ1-1; D may be TRBD1 (6 bases). Germline CDR1 reads KGHSH; CDR2 reads LQKENI. This CDR3 is built from 13 residues. Trimming took off 2 bases at V and 5 bases at J, with 9 bases between the two ends. CDR3 sequence (DNA): TGTGCCAGCTCACCAAGAACAGGGACTGAAGCTTTCTTT. Residues: CASSPRTGTEAFF. Combining the CDR3 with reference TRBV18 and TRBJ1-1 gives the whole variable domain NAGVMQNPRHLVRRRGQEARLRCSPMKGHSHVYWYRQLPEEGLKFMVYLQKENIIDESGMPKERFSAEFPKEGPSILRIQQVVRGDSAAYFCASSPRTGTEAFFGQGTRLTVV.

V gene TRBV4-3 combines with J gene TRBJ1-2; D unclear. Germline CDR1 and CDR2: LGHNA and YSLEER. The CDR3 is made up of 15 amino acids. Between the trimmed V and J ends, which lost 5 bases and 8 bases, there was a span of 21 bases. The CDR3 region has the DNA TGCGCCAGCAGCGCGCGACCCACAGATACGGGCGGCTACACCTTC. Encoded protein: CASSARPTDTGGYTF.

V is TRBV9 and J is TRBJ2-7; no clear D gene. Trimming stripped 4 bases from V and 3 bases from J, with 14 bases between. The CDR3 contains 14 residues. Germline lookup yields CDR1 SGDLS and CDR2 YYNGEE. The CDR3: CASSPSLLYYEQYF. CDR3 in DNA: TGTGCCAGCAGCCCATCCCTGCTGTACTACGAGCAGTACTTC.

V usage is TRBV28 and J usage is TRBJ1-5; D not resolved. In germline, CDR1 is MDHEN, CDR2 SYDVKM. There are 14 residues in the CDR3. V lost 3 bases, J lost 0 bases, and 6 bases lay in between. The CDR3 reads CASSFGVSNQPQHF. DNA of the CDR3: TGTGCCAGCAGTTTTGGAGTTAGCAATCAGCCCCAGCATTTT.

The count of this clone is one. The rearrangement links TRBV6-5 to TRBJ1-5, with TRBD1 identical over 7 bases. CDR3 length equals 14 residues. With V trimmed by 5 bases and J by 5 bases, 6 bases remained unmatched. Germline V gene lookup returns CDR1 MNHEY and CDR2 SVGAGI. The CDR3 loop reads CASSTPGQYQPQHF. In DNA, the CDR3 is TGTGCCAGCAGTACTCCGGGACAGTATCAGCCCCAGCATTTT.

This CDR3 reads CASSDGQGAGELFF. The CDR3 DNA reads TGTGCCAGCAGTGACGGACAGGGGGCCGGGGAGCTGTTTTTT. The chain couples TRBV6-4 to TRBJ2-2; 10 positions match TRBD1. V lost 2 bases to trimming and J lost 6 bases; unmatched junction nucleotides: 0. Germline assignment: CDR1 MRHNA and CDR2 SNTAGT. This CDR3 comprises 14 residues.

The chain carries TRBV11-2 and TRBJ1-5; D remains ambiguous. The CDR3 is 13 residues long. Germline V gene data show CDR1 as SGHAT and CDR2 as FQNNGV. V shed 5 bases and J shed 0 bases, with 5 bases lying between them. This CDR3 is CASSGNSNQPQHF. CDR3 bases: TGTGCCAGCAGCGGAAATAGCAATCAGCCCCAGCATTTT.

The genes are TRBV6-2 or TRBV6-3 and TRBJ1-1, with TRBD1 as a possible D gene (6 bases). Germline loops: CDR1 MNHEY, CDR2 SVGEGT. The V gene lost 3 bases and the J gene lost 2 bases, with 16 bases spanning the gap. The CDR3 extends over 16 amino acids. The CDR3, as DNA: TGTGCCAGCAGTTATGTCCGAGGGGGGATCAACACTGAAGCTTTCTTT. As protein: CASSYVRGGINTEAFF.

The chain is built from TRBV30 and TRBJ2-4; TRBD1 aligns across 9 bases. Germline lookup yields CDR1 GTSNPN and CDR2 SVGIG (reference sequence). The CDR3 has 16 amino acids. Unmatched junction bases numbered 6, after V lost 0 bases and J lost 3 bases. The DNA of the CDR3 is TGTGCCTGGAGTGTAGGGACAGGGAGTGGCAAAAACATTCAGTACTTC. This codes for CAWSVGTGSGKNIQYF.

This chain joins TRBV27 and TRBJ1-2, with 9 nucleotides matching TRBD1. This CDR3 region has 15 residues. V lost 3 bases to trimming and J lost 2 bases; unmatched junction nucleotides: 4. Germline assignment: CDR1 MNHEY and CDR2 SMNVEV (reference sequence). CDR3 in DNA: TGTGCCAGCAGTTTTCGACAGGGGGGCAACTATGGCTACACCTTC. Residues: CASSFRQGGNYGYTF.

This clone has just a few counts. This chain uses TRBV6-2 or TRBV6-3 with TRBJ2-2; 10 positions agree with TRBD2. From germline, CDR1 is MNHEY and CDR2 SVGEGT. The CDR3 is made up of 16 amino acids. The V segment lost 4 bases and the J segment 7 bases; nucleotides outside the gene matches: 9. Here the CDR3 DNA reads TGTGCCAGCAGTTCGCTTGCTAGCGGGGGTATCGGGGAGCTGTTTTTT. It specifies CASSSLASGGIGELFF.

V usage is TRBV5-1 and J usage is TRBJ1-1; the D gene is possibly TRBD1 (5 bases). Germline V gene sequence: CDR1 SGHRS, CDR2 YFSETQ. Trimming cost V 3 bases and J 6 bases, with 15 bases left between them. This CDR3 is built from 14 residues. The DNA of the CDR3 is TGCGCCAGCAGCTGGGGGAGAGGCCTGGCTGAAGCTTTCTTT. It codes for CASSWGRGLAEAFF. Based on the CDR3 plus reference TRBV5-1 and TRBJ1-1, the full variable domain is KAGVTQTPRYLIKTRGQQVTLSCSPISGHRSVSWYQQTPGQGLQFLFEYFSETQRNKGNFPGRFSGRQFSNSRSEMNVSTLELGDSALYLCASSWGRGLAEAFFGQGTRLTVV.

V is TRBV19 and J is TRBJ2-5, with D perhaps TRBD1 (7 bases). The CDR3 consists of 17 residues. V shed 0 bases and J shed 1 base, with 15 bases lying between them. Germline assignment: CDR1 LNHDA and CDR2 SQIVND (reference sequence). The CDR3 nucleotides read TGTGCCAGTAGTATAGACTCAGGGCAGGGGGGCCAAGAGACCCAGTACTTC. Translated: CASSIDSGQGGQETQYF.

The chain couples TRBV5-1 to TRBJ2-1; 8 bases fit TRBD1. Per the germline V gene, CDR1 is SGHRS and CDR2 is YFSETQ. Germline trimming cut 4 bases from V and 2 bases from J; bases unmatched to any gene: 5. CDR3 length: 15 residues. In DNA form, the CDR3 reads TGCGCCAGCAGCCCTGCGGGACAGGCCTACAATGAGCAGTTCTTC. This codes for CASSPAGQAYNEQFF.

The chain carries TRBV7-9 and TRBJ1-2; D is undetermined. The V end was cut by 1 base, the J end by 9 bases, with 9 bases between. CDR1 and CDR2 from the germline V gene are SEHNR and FQNEAQ (reference sequence). The CDR3 has 12 residues. The CDR3 DNA reads as TGTGCCAGCAGCTTAGAAGTACAACGCTACACCTTC. Translated, it gives CASSLEVQRYTF. The variable domain in full, completed from reference TRBV7-9 and TRBJ1-2, reads DTGVSQNPRHKITKRGQNVTFRCDPISEHNRLYWYRQTLGQGPEFLTYFQNEAQLEKSRLLSDRFSAERPKGSFSTLEIQRTEQGDSAMYLCASSLEVQRYTFGSGTRLTVV.

V is TRBV5-1 and J is TRBJ2-7; no clear D gene. V gave up 4 bases and J gave up 0 bases, with 17 bases separating them. Germline lookup yields CDR1 SGHRS and CDR2 YFSETQ. The CDR3 length is 16 residues. The DNA of the CDR3 is TGCGCCAGCAGCGCCAGCCATAGAACGAGCTCCTACGAGCAGTACTTC. As protein: CASSASHRTSSYEQYF.

This clone appeared a few times. J is TRBJ2-3 and V is TRBV9, with D tentatively TRBD2 (6 bases). Germline CDR1 reads SGDLS; CDR2 reads YYNGEE. V lost 0 bases, J lost 2 bases, and 13 bases lay in between. CDR3 length equals 16 residues. The CDR3 reads CASSVASRGLTDTQYF. CDR3 coding DNA: TGTGCCAGCAGCGTAGCGTCGAGGGGACTCACAGATACGCAGTATTTT.

This clone was seen just once. The rearrangement links TRBV14 to TRBJ1-3; TRBD1 might be the D (5 bases). V was cut by 4 bases and J by 0 bases, with 7 bases left in between. The CDR3 consists of 14 residues. Germline-derived CDR1 and CDR2 are SGHDN and FVKESK. CDR3 amino acids: CASSRQFSGNTIYF. The CDR3 nucleotides are TGTGCCAGCAGCCGACAGTTCTCTGGAAACACCATATATTTT.

The chain links TRBV11-2 to TRBJ1-2; D is undetermined. The germline V and J ends were trimmed by 1 base and 8 bases, with 26 bases remaining between them. The CDR3 runs 18 residues. The V gene's germline CDR1 is SGHAT and CDR2 FQNNGV. Here the CDR3 DNA reads TGTGCCAGCAGCTTAGCCCTAGCGCCGCGGGAGGTGTATGAGGGCTACACCTTC. Its translation is CASSLALAPREVYEGYTF.

The rearrangement links TRBV7-6 to TRBJ2-1, with D possibly called TRBD1 or TRBD2 (7 bases each). V shed 5 bases and J shed 2 bases, with 13 bases lying between them. The germline CDR1 and CDR2 sequences are SGHVS and FNYEAQ. This CDR3 contains 15 residues. The CDR3 protein is CASSRQGGPYNEQFF. In DNA form, the CDR3 reads TGTGCCAGCAGCCGTCAGGGGGGGCCCTACAATGAGCAGTTCTTC.

The rearrangement joins TRBV21-1 to TRBJ2-5; no DNA check was done on the table's D call, TRBD1. TRBV21-1 is a known pseudogene. This CDR3 comprises 15 residues. CDR3 protein: CASSKAGRGQETQYF. The CDR3 bases are TGTGCCAGCAGCAAAGCGGGCAGGGGGCAAGAGACCCAGTACTTC.

V usage is TRBV6-2 or TRBV6-3 and J usage is TRBJ2-7; D remains ambiguous. The CDR3 is 12 residues long. V lost 2 bases, J lost 1 base, and 3 bases lay in between. Germline CDR1 is MNHEY and CDR2 is SVGEGT. DNA for the CDR3: TGTGCCAGCAGTTACCAATCCTACGAGCAGTACTTC. It translates to CASSYQSYEQYF.

V and J are TRBV18 and TRBJ1-5, with 8 bases that match TRBD1. CDR1 is KGHSH and CDR2 is LQKENI in the germline V gene. The CDR3 contains 18 residues. J was trimmed by 6 bases and V by 1 base; bases with no gene match: 14. The CDR3, as DNA: TGTGCCAGCTCACCACGAGCCAATATAGACAGGGGCTCTCAGCCCCAGCATTTT. This translates into CASSPRANIDRGSQPQHF.

The rearrangement uses TRBV5-1 and TRBJ1-2, with D hard to call. V was trimmed by 1 base and J by 1 base, leaving 5 bases between them. Germline V gene lookup returns CDR1 SGHRS and CDR2 YFSETQ. The CDR3 loop spans 13 amino acids. CDR3 nucleotide sequence: TGCGCCAGCAGCTTGCACAGTAACTATGGCTACACCTTC. This gives the protein CASSLHSNYGYTF.

The V gene is TRBV5-5, the J gene TRBJ1-6; D call uncertain. The CDR3 has 14 residues. Between the trimmed V and J ends, which lost 3 bases and 15 bases, there was a span of 19 bases. CDR1 and CDR2 (germline): SGHKS, YYEKEE (reference sequence). This CDR3 is CASSSRHPPEDLHF. DNA for the CDR3: TGTGCCAGCAGCTCTCGACACCCTCCGGAAGACCTCCACTTT.

The chain links TRBV6-5 to TRBJ1-5, with 8 bases lining up with TRBD1. Trimming took 4 bases from V and 5 from J; bases not matched to a gene: 7. From germline, CDR1 is MNHEY and CDR2 SVGAGI. The CDR3 spans 15 residues. The chain's CDR3 is CASSSGTGGYQPQHF. Here the CDR3 DNA reads TGTGCCAGCAGTTCCGGGACAGGTGGGTATCAGCCCCAGCATTTT.

The chain recombines TRBV27 with TRBJ2-5; 7 bases map to TRBD1. CDR1 is MNHEY, CDR2 SMNVEV, per germline (reference sequence). The CDR3 runs 13 residues. Trimming took 5 bases from V and 2 from J; bases not matched to a gene: 2. The CDR3 bases are TGTGCCAGCAGTCTGGGACAGCAAGAGACCCAGTACTTC. Translated, it gives CASSLGQQETQYF.

The chain is built from TRBV7-2 and TRBJ1-4; D may be TRBD1 (6 bases). V dropped 2 bases and J dropped 4 bases, with 11 bases sitting between them. This CDR3 comprises 15 residues. From germline, CDR1 is SGHTA and CDR2 FQGNSA. The DNA of the CDR3 is TGTGCCAGCAGCTTAACGGGGGCGGTTAATGAAAAACTGTTTTTT. Translating it yields CASSLTGAVNEKLFF.

The chain recombines TRBV5-4 with TRBJ2-3, with D uncertain. Germline loops: CDR1 SGHNT, CDR2 YYREEE (reference sequence). The CDR3 is made up of 15 amino acids. V lost 2 bases and J lost 0, with 10 bases in between. CDR3 in DNA: TGTGCCAGCAGCTTTATGGGGTTTAGCACAGATACGCAGTATTTT. It encodes CASSFMGFSTDTQYF. The complete variable domain, with remaining parts taken from reference TRBV5-4 and TRBJ2-3, reads ETGVTQSPTHLIKTRGQQVTLRCSSQSGHNTVSWYQQALGQGPQFIFQYYREEENGRGNFPPRFSGLQFPNYSSELNVNALELDDSALYLCASSFMGFSTDTQYFGPGTRLTVL.

This clone came up a few times. This rearrangement joins TRBV12-3 or TRBV12-4 to TRBJ1-6; 8 bases match TRBD1. The CDR3 consists of 13 residues. Trimming at V came to 7 bases and at J to 7 bases, leaving 3 bases not matched to a gene. This CDR3 reads CASTRTGNSPLHF. The CDR3 DNA sequence: TGTGCCAGCACCCGGACAGGGAATTCACCCCTCCACTTT.

V is TRBV2 and J is TRBJ1-2; 8 bases are shared with TRBD1. The V segment lost 8 bases and the J segment 8 bases; nucleotides outside the gene matches: 13. The germline CDR1 and CDR2 sequences are SNHLY and FYNNEI. This CDR3 spans 14 amino acids. The CDR3 sequence is CASSRRGRGPGYTF. The CDR3 DNA is TGTGCCAGCTCCCGTAGGGGCAGGGGGCCGGGCTACACCTTC.

The J gene is TRBJ1-1, the V gene TRBV19; TRBD1 aligns across 10 bases. Germline values: CDR1 LNHDA, CDR2 SQIVND (reference sequence). Trimming at V came to 6 bases and at J to 11 bases, leaving 9 bases not matched to a gene. CDR3 length: 13 amino acids. Here the CDR3 DNA reads TGTGCCAGTAGGGGGACAGGGGCGTTTGGGGCTTTCTTT. This sequence encodes CASRGTGAFGAFF.